The rows below give T cell receptor beta chains drawn from one sample of a study of OX40 agonist ivuxolimab in advanced cancers. Libraries were prepared by immunoSEQ multiplex PCR; TCRdb keeps only in-frame clonotypes and omits some of them. This table holds 77,000 or so clones, around 92% found once. Sequenced here: CD4+ or CD8+ T cells sorted from blood, sampled in a trial of the OX40 agonist ivuxolimab. Source of these receptors: an adult with an advanced solid tumor such as melanoma, head and neck, liver or kidney cancer. Each CDR3 is given with its conserved first and last residue. D genes are given only for firm matches. Clone sizes are given selectively: once, few, many, or a class where the clone is expanded.

v_call	clone_size	j_call	d_call	cdr3_nt	cdr3_aa
TRBV11-2	NA	TRBJ1-2	TRBD1	TGTGCCAGCAGCTGGGGACAGGGCAGTAACTATGGCTACACCTTC	CASSWGQGSNYGYTF
TRBV6-5	NA	TRBJ2-2	NA	TGTGCCAGCAGTTCCGACGACAGGTTGAACACCGGGGAGCTGTTTTTT	CASSSDDRLNTGELFF
TRBV30	NA	TRBJ2-7	TRBD2	TGTGCCTCAGGGACTAGCGGGGGAATCTACGAGCAGTACTTC	CASGTSGGIYEQYF
TRBV6-5	NA	TRBJ2-7	NA	TGTGCCAGCAGTTACTCGAACGAGCAGTACTTC	CASSYSNEQYF
TRBV7-6	NA	TRBJ2-1	NA	TGTGCCAGCAGCTTAGCGGAAAGGGAGGAATCCTACAATGAGCAGTTCTTC	CASSLAEREESYNEQFF
TRBV2	NA	TRBJ1-1	NA	TGTGCCAATAGAACAGGTGTATCCACTGAAGCTTTCTTT	CANRTGVSTEAFF
TRBV7-9	NA	TRBJ1-2	NA	TGTGCCAGCCACGATCTGTCAGGGACAAGGAACTATGGCTACACCTTC	CASHDLSGTRNYGYTF
TRBV5-8	NA	TRBJ1-1	NA	TGTGCCAGCAGAGAACGGGGGAACACTGAAGCTTTCTTT	CASRERGNTEAFF
TRBV4-1	NA	TRBJ2-7	TRBD1	TGCGCCAGCAGCCAAGTGGACAGGGCCTCCTACGAGCAGTACTTC	CASSQVDRASYEQYF
TRBV11-2	NA	TRBJ2-7	NA	TGTGCCAGCAGCTTTGGGGGCAGTGGCTACGAGCAGTACTTC	CASSFGGSGYEQYF
TRBV13	NA	TRBJ2-7	TRBD1	TGTGCCAGCAGCTCACATACGGACAGGGGGCCCAACGAGCAGTACTTC	CASSSHTDRGPNEQYF
TRBV7-9	once	TRBJ1-2	NA	TGTGCCAGCAGCTCCATGCCGGGGAACTATGGCTACACCTTC	CASSSMPGNYGYTF
TRBV11-2	NA	TRBJ1-2	TRBD1	TGTGCCAGCAGCGTAGCCCCCGGGACAGGGAATGGCTACACCTTC	CASSVAPGTGNGYTF
TRBV6-6	NA	TRBJ2-3	TRBD2	TGTGCCAGCAGTCCTAGCGGACGCACAGATACGCAGTATTTT	CASSPSGRTDTQYF
TRBV13	NA	TRBJ1-4	NA	TGTGCCAGCAGCTCCAGGGGTACTAATGAAAAACTGTTTTTT	CASSSRGTNEKLFF
TRBV11-2	NA	TRBJ2-3	NA	TGTGCCAGCACCCCCAAACCTAGCACAGATACGCAGTATTTT	CASTPKPSTDTQYF
TRBV9	NA	TRBJ1-1	NA	TGTGCCAGCAGCCCCGGGGGGGGTAACACTGAAGCTTTCTTT	CASSPGGGNTEAFF
TRBV5-5	NA	TRBJ2-7	TRBD1	TGTGCCAGCAGCCCCGGGGACAGGGGGCGATTGGAGCAGTACTTC	CASSPGDRGRLEQYF
TRBV5-4	NA	TRBJ2-3	NA	TGTGCCAGCAGCGGAGGGGGGCCGGGAGATACGCAGTATTTT	CASSGGGPGDTQYF
TRBV11-2	once	TRBJ1-1	NA	TGTGCCAGCAGCGCAACAAGGGGTTCTTGGGACACTGAAGCTTTCTTT	CASSATRGSWDTEAFF
TRBV7-9	NA	TRBJ2-1	TRBD1	TGTGCCAGCAGCTTTTGGGGACAGGGTACTATTGAGCAGTTCTTC	CASSFWGQGTIEQFF
TRBV15	NA	TRBJ2-7	TRBD1	TGTGCCACCAGCAGATCAGGGACAGACTACGAGCAGTACTTC	CATSRSGTDYEQYF
TRBV11-2	NA	TRBJ2-1	NA	TGTGCCAGCAGCCCGTACAATGAGCAGTTCTTC	CASSPYNEQFF
TRBV10-3	NA	TRBJ2-7	TRBD1	TGTGCCACCGCATTGGGACAGGACTCCTACGAGCAGTACTTC	CATALGQDSYEQYF